This T cell receptor (beta chain) was captured in a study of PD-L1 blockade in urothelial cancer. Study-wide background: Patients' prior chemotherapy regimens numbered 0 to 3.

Enrolled patients showed locally advanced or metastatic urothelial carcinoma. All patients handed over anywhere from 1 to 8 samples, pretreatment and on-treatment. CDR3 size: 16 residues. Germline values: CDR1 SGHTA, CDR2 FQGNSA. Trimming cost V 4 bases and J 5 bases; bases outside gene matches: 12. Repertoires were generated with immunoSEQ multiplex PCR, while TCRdb's copy carries only in-frame clones and drops some. The table shows tens of thousands of clones, with roughly 77% occurring only once. The sample was PBMCs, taken around atezolizumab (anti-PD-L1) treatment. The sequence was obtained from a man between 65 and 85 years old with urothelial cancer. The rearrangement joins TRBV7-2 to TRBJ2-7; 9 bases fit TRBD2. Here the CDR3 reads CASSSAGTSMLHEQYF. The CDR3 DNA is TGTGCCAGCAGCTCGGCCGGGACTAGCATGCTCCACGAGCAGTACTTC.